A selection of T cell receptor beta chains follows, all from one sample in a study of Ad26.COV2.S vaccination and SARS-CoV-2 variants. Repertoires were generated with immunoSEQ multiplex PCR, while TCRdb's copy carries only in-frame clones and drops some. The data hold 440,000 or so clones, with around 90% observed a single time. The sequenced sample was peripheral blood, obtained in a trial of Ad26.COV2.S vaccine versus placebo. These receptors were collected from a person between 18 and 65 years old who received the Ad26.COV2.S COVID-19 vaccine or a placebo. Both conserved end residues are part of each CDR3. The D gene is left open where the match is weak.

>.|TRBJ2-2|TRBV9
CASSVAMGGENTGELFF
TGTGCCAGCAGCGTAGCTATGGGGGGAGAGAACACCGGGGAGCTGTTTTTT
>TRBD1|TRBJ2-5|TRBV30
CAWSVGQGRETQYF
TGTGCCTGGAGTGTTGGACAGGGAAGAGAGACCCAGTACTTC
>.|TRBJ2-5|TRBV6-5
CASSYSQVQTQETQYF
TGTGCCAGCAGTTACTCGCAGGTGCAGACTCAAGAGACCCAGTACTTC
>TRBD1|TRBJ1-1|TRBV5-4
CASNLQGAYTEAFF
TGTGCCAGCAACTTACAGGGGGCGTACACTGAAGCTTTCTTT
>TRBD2|TRBJ2-7|TRBV5-1
CASSDGTSGSYEQYF
TGCGCCAGCAGCGACGGGACTAGCGGGAGTTACGAGCAGTACTTC
>TRBD1|TRBJ2-7|TRBV19
CASSPGQGESSYEQYF
TGTGCCAGTAGTCCGGGACAGGGGGAGAGCTCCTACGAGCAGTACTTC
>.|TRBJ2-2|TRBV5-1
CASSPRTEAGTGELFF
TGCGCCAGCAGCCCGCGGACGGAGGCGGGTACCGGGGAGCTGTTTTTT
>.|TRBJ2-3|TRBV7-6
CASSPRTPDTQYF
TGTGCCAGCAGCCCCAGGACTCCGGATACGCAGTATTTT
>.|TRBJ2-5|TRBV11-2
CASSFGVGETQYF
TGTGCCAGCAGCTTCGGGGTCGGAGAGACCCAGTACTTC
>TRBD2|TRBJ2-1|TRBV5-1
CASSDPGGSNEQFF
TGCGCCAGCAGCGACCCGGGAGGTTCGAATGAGCAGTTCTTC
>TRBD1|TRBJ2-7|TRBV7-8
CASSLDRGHEQYF
TGTGCCAGCAGCTTAGACAGGGGGCACGAGCAGTACTTC
>.|TRBJ2-6|TRBV5-8
CASSVPRAESGANVLTF
TGTGCCAGCAGCGTGCCCCGGGCGGAATCTGGGGCCAACGTCCTGACTTTC
>.|TRBJ2-7|TRBV6-5
CASSYFGTAHEQYF
TGTGCCAGCAGTTACTTCGGGACCGCCCACGAGCAGTACTTC
>.|TRBJ2-7|TRBV28
CASSFPVVRDIKVRGYEQYF
TGTGCCAGCAGTTTCCCCGTCGTCCGGGACATAAAAGTACGTGGATACGAGCAGTACTTC
>.|TRBJ2-1|TRBV28
CASRHFNEQFF
TGTGCCAGCAGACACTTCAATGAGCAGTTCTTC
>TRBD2|TRBJ2-7|TRBV30
CAWSLRTSGKFEQYF
TGTGCCTGGAGCCTAAGGACTAGCGGGAAGTTCGAGCAGTACTTC